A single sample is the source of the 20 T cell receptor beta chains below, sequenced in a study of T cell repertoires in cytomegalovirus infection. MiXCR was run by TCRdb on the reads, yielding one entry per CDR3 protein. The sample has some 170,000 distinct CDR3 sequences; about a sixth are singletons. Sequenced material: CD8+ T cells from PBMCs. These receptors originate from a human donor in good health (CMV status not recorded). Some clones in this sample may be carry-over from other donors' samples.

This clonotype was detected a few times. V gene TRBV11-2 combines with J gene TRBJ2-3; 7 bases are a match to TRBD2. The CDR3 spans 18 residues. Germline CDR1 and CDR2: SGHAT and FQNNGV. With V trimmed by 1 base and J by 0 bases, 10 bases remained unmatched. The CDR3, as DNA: TGTGCCAGCAGCTTAGCCCTATACAGCGGGGATAGCACAGATACGCAGTATTTT. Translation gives CASSLALYSGDSTDTQYF.

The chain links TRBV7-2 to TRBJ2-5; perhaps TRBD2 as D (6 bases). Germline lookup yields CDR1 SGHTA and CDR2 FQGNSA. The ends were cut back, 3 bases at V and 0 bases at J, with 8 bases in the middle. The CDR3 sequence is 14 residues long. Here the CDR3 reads CASSFSGYQETQYF. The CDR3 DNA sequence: TGTGCCAGCAGCTTCAGCGGGTACCAAGAGACCCAGTACTTC. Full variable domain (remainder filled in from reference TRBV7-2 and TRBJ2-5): GAGVSQSPSNKVTEKGKDVELRCDPISGHTALYWYRQSLGQGLEFLIYFQGNSAPDKSGLPSDRFSAERTGGSVSTLTIQRTQQEDSAVYLCASSFSGYQETQYFGPGTRLLVL.

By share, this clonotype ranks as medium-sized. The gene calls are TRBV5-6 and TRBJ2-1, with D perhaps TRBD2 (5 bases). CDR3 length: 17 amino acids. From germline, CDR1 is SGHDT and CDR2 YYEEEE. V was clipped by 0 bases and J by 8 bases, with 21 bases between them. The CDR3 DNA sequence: TGTGCCAGCAGCTTGGAGCGGACTCCAAATAATTATGATGAGCAGTTCTTC. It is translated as CASSLERTPNNYDEQFF.

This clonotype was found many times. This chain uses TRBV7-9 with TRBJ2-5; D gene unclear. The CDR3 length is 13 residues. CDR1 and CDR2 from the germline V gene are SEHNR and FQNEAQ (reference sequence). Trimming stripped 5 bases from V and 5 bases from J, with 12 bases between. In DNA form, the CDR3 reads TGTGCCAGCAGCGGAGCCTGGGGTGAGACCCAGTACTTC. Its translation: CASSGAWGETQYF.

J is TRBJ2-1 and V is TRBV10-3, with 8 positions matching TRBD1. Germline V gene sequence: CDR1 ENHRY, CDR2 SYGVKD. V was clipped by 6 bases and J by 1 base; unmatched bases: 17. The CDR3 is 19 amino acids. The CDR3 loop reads CAIRGKGAGNRGSYNEQFF. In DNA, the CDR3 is TGTGCCATCAGGGGAAAGGGGGCGGGGAACAGGGGGTCCTACAATGAGCAGTTCTTC.

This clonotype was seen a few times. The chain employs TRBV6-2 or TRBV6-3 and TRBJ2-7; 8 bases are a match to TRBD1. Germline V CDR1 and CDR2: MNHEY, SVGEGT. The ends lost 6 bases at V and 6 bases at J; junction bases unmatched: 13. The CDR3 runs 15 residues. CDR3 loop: CASRLGTGFMFEQYF. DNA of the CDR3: TGTGCCAGCAGACTCGGGACAGGATTCATGTTCGAGCAGTACTTC.

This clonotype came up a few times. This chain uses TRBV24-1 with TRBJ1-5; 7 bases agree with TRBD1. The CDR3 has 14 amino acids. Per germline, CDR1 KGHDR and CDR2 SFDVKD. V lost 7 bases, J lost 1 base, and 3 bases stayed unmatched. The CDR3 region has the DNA TGTGCCACCAGCCAGGGGGTCAGCAATCAGCCCCAGCATTTT. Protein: CATSQGVSNQPQHF.

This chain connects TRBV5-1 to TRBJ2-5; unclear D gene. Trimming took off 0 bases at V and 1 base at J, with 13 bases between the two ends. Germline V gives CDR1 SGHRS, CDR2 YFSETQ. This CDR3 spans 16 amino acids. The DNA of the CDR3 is TGCGCCAGCAGCTTGGAGAGGCAGCTTGTCCAAGAGACCCAGTACTTC. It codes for CASSLERQLVQETQYF.

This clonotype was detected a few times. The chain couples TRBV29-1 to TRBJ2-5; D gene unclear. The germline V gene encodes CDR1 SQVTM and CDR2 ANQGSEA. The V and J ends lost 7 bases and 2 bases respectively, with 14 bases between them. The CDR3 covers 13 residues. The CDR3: CSANQVFQETQYF. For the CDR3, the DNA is TGCAGCGCCAACCAGGTATTTCAAGAGACCCAGTACTTC. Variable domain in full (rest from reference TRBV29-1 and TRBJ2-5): SAVISQKPSRDICQRGTSLTIQCQVDSQVTMMFWYRQQPGQSLTLIATANQGSEATYESGFVIDKFPISRPNLTFSTLTVSNMSPEDSSIYLCSANQVFQETQYFGPGTRLLVL.

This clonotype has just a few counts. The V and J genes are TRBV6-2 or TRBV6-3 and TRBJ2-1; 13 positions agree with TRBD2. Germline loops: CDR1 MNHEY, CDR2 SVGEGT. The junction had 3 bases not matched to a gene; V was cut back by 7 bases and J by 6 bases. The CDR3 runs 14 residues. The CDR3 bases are TGTGCCAGCACAAGACTAGCGGGGGGCAATGAGCAGTTCTTC. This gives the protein CASTRLAGGNEQFF.

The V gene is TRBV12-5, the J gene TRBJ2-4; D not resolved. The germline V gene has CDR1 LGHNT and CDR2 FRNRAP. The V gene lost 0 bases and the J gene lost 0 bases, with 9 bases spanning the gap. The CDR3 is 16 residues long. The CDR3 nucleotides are TGTGCTAGTGGTTTGGTTCTCCCCACAGCCAAAAACATTCAGTACTTC. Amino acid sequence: CASGLVLPTAKNIQYF.

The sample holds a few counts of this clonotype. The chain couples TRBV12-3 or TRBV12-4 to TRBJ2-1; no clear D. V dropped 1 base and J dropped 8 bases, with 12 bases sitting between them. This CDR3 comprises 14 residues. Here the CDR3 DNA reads TGTGCCAGCAGTTTAGGACTGTTGGTGGATGAGCAGTTCTTC. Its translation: CASSLGLLVDEQFF.

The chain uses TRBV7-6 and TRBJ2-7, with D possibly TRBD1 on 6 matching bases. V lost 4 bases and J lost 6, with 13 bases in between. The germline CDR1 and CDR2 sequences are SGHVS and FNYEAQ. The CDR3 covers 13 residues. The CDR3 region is CASSSTGPLEQYF. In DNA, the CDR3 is TGTGCCAGCAGCTCGACAGGCCCCCTCGAGCAGTACTTC.

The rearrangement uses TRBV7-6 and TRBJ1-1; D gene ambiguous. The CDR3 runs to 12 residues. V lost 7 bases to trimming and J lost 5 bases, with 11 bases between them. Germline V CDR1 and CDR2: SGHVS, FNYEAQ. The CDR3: CASILGQTEAFF. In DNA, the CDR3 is TGTGCCAGCATCCTTGGGCAGACTGAAGCTTTCTTT.

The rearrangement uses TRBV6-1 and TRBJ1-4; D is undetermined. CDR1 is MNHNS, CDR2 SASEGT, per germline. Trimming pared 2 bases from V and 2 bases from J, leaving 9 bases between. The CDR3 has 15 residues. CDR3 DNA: TGTGCCAGCAGTGAACGGGCCAGGACTAATGAAAAACTGTTTTTT. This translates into CASSERARTNEKLFF.

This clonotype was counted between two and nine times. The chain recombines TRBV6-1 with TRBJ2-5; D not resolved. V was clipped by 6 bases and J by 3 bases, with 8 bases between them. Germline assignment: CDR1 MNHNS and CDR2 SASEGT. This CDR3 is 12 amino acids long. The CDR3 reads CASRYREETQYF. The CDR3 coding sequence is TGTGCCAGCAGATACAGAGAAGAGACCCAGTACTTC.

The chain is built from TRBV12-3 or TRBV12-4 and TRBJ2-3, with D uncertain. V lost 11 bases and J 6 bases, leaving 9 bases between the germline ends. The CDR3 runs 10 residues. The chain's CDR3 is CAFLGDTQYF. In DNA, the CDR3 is TGTGCCTTCCTTGGGGATACGCAGTATTTT.

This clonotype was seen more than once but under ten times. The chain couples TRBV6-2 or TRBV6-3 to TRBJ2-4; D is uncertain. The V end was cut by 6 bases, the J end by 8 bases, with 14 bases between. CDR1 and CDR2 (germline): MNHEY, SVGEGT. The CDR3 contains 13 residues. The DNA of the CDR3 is TGTGCCAGCAGCTCCCTCACGAAGGACATTCAGTACTTC. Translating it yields CASSSLTKDIQYF.

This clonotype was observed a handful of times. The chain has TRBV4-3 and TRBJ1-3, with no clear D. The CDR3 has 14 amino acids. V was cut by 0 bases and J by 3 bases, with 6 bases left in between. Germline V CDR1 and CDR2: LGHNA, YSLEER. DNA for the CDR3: TGCGCCAGCAGCCAAGAGGGATTTGGAAACACCATATATTTT. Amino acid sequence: CASSQEGFGNTIYF.

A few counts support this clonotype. The CDR3 loop is CASSQNRGSSYNEQFF. The CDR3 DNA sequence: TGCGCCAGCAGCCAGAATAGGGGAAGCTCCTACAATGAGCAGTTCTTC. The rearrangement joins TRBV4-1 to TRBJ2-1; D possibly corresponds to TRBD1 (5 bases). This CDR3 spans 16 amino acids. CDR1 and CDR2 from the germline V gene are MGHRA and YSYEKL. V lost 3 bases, J lost 0 bases, and 12 bases lay in between.